This T cell receptor beta chain was captured by sequencing in a study of blood T cell repertoires in COVID-19. At the level of the study: The cDNA or gDNA used as material had been derived from T cells, B-cell-depleted T cells, or PBMCs.

Original processing methods: The assay estimated nucleated cells by amplifying reference gene primers. Produced via immunoSEQ multiplex PCR; TCRdb's table is partial and in-frame only. The DNA was the basis for D and trimming; V, J and clone size are from that table. The sample has 270,000 or so clones, 85% to 90% seen once. The CDR3 has 15 amino acids. With V trimmed by 3 bases and J by 1 base, 4 bases remained unmatched. Germline CDR1 reads SQVTM; CDR2 reads ANQGSEA. Everyone who took part was roughly 18 to 89 years old, and they came from 24 US areas. Clinical history as reported by participants underpinned cohort assignment.

The clonotype originates from a woman aged 30 to 39 with acute COVID-19. Material: PBMCs or T cells enriched from blood (not recorded which). V is TRBV29-1 and J is TRBJ2-3, with 10 bases lining up with TRBD1. CDR3 sequence: CSVDFDRGRTDTQYF. Written as DNA, the CDR3 is TGCAGCGTTGACTTTGACAGGGGGCGCACAGATACGCAGTATTTT.